Listed below are T cell receptor beta chains from one sample, sequenced in a study of blood T cell repertoires in COVID-19. Sequencing used immunoSEQ multiplex PCR; TCRdb keeps in-frame clones, though not all of them. The data show about 140,000 clones, with approximately 81% seen just once and 8.2% held by the top ten. Sequencing was performed on peripheral blood. All receptors derive from a human donor in a cohort sampled during active COVID-19. Each CDR3 is given with its conserved first and last residue. A D gene is named only where the DNA matches it firmly. Size values are once, few and many counts, or a class for expanded clones, and some rows have none.

abundance	v_gene	j_gene	d_gene	CDR3aa	CDR3nt
NA	TRBV21-1	TRBJ2-7	NA	CASSKGLAGGPWYEQYF	TGTGCCAGCAGCAAAGGTCTAGCGGGAGGGCCTTGGTACGAGCAGTACTTC
once	TRBV9	TRBJ2-3	TRBD1	CASSGGTGSTDTQYF	TGTGCCAGCAGCGGGGGGACAGGTTCCACAGATACGCAGTATTTT
NA	TRBV6-5	TRBJ2-3	TRBD1	CASRVDRGYTDTQYF	TGTGCCAGCAGGGTTGACAGGGGCTACACAGATACGCAGTATTTT
NA	TRBV4-1	TRBJ2-1	NA	CASSQDGLATYNEQFF	TGCGCCAGCAGCCAAGATGGTCTAGCAACCTACAATGAGCAGTTCTTC
NA	TRBV27	TRBJ1-6	NA	CASSLSQNSYNSPLHF	TGTGCCAGCAGTTTATCTCAGAACTCCTATAATTCACCCCTCCACTTT
NA	TRBV5-1	TRBJ2-7	TRBD1	CASSGTGGYYEQYF	TGCGCCAGCAGCGGGACAGGGGGCTATTACGAGCAGTACTTC
few	TRBV9	TRBJ2-2	NA	CASSVWSGSTTGELFF	TGTGCCAGCAGCGTATGGTCCGGGTCCACCACCGGGGAGCTGTTTTTT
NA	TRBV23-1	TRBJ2-6	NA	CASRPIGKGGRTGANVLTF	TGCGCCAGCAGACCAATCGGGAAAGGGGGAAGAACCGGGGCCAACGTCCTGACTTTC
NA	TRBV20-1	TRBJ2-7	TRBD2	CSASGGLAGGDYEQYF	TGCAGTGCTAGTGGGGGACTAGCGGGAGGGGACTACGAGCAGTACTTC
NA	TRBV5-1	TRBJ2-1	NA	CASSSQYEQFF	TGCGCCAGCAGCTCGCAGTACGAGCAGTTCTTC
once	TRBV15	TRBJ2-1	TRBD1	CATTIPGQGAYNEQFF	TGTGCCACCACCATCCCGGGACAGGGGGCGTATAATGAGCAGTTCTTC
NA	TRBV3-1/TRBV3-2	TRBJ2-3	TRBD2	CASSQVLAGRFTDTQYF	TGTGCCAGCAGCCAAGTCTTAGCGGGACGTTTCACAGATACGCAGTATTTT
NA	TRBV4-3	TRBJ2-6	TRBD2	CASSQRGDLSGANVLTF	TGCGCCAGCAGCCAGCGGGGGGACCTCTCTGGGGCCAACGTCCTGACTTTC
NA	TRBV7-9	TRBJ2-7	TRBD1	CASSLSDRDRGVEQYF	TGTGCCAGCAGCTTATCCGACCGGGACAGGGGGGTCGAGCAGTACTTC
NA	TRBV19	TRBJ1-2	NA	CASSPGFRSIRGVRGINYGYTF	TGTGCCAGTAGTCCCGGATTTCGGTCGATTCGGGGGGTTCGGGGGATCAACTATGGCTACACCTTC
NA	TRBV5-5	TRBJ2-7	NA	CASTPTRDTFYEQYF	TGTGCCAGCACCCCTACCCGGGACACTTTCTACGAGCAGTACTTC
NA	TRBV6-1	TRBJ1-5	TRBD1	CASSEGRDRDNQPQHF	TGTGCCAGCAGTGAAGGCCGGGACAGGGACAATCAGCCCCAGCATTTT
NA	TRBV6-2/TRBV6-3	TRBJ1-2	NA	CASSYGPLVNYGYTF	TGTGCCAGCAGTTATGGGCCTTTGGTTAACTATGGCTACACCTTC
NA	TRBV7-2	TRBJ2-7	NA	CASSLTRGLEQYF	TGTGCCAGCAGTCTGACAAGGGGCCTCGAGCAGTACTTC
NA	TRBV18	TRBJ2-1	NA	CASSLPSRNNEQFF	TGTGCCAGCTCACTTCCTAGCCGAAACAATGAGCAGTTCTTC
NA	TRBV2	TRBJ2-5	NA	CASSDGGFLTETQYF	TGTGCCAGCAGTGACGGAGGGTTTCTCACTGAGACCCAGTACTTC
NA	TRBV2	TRBJ2-1	TRBD2	CASSELELAGDIWQFF	TGTGCCAGCAGTGAATTAGAGCTAGCGGGAGATATTTGGCAGTTCTTC
once	TRBV19	TRBJ2-1	TRBD1	CASSKQGNNEQFF	TGTGCCAGTAGTAAACAGGGGAACAATGAGCAGTTCTTC
many	TRBV6-6	TRBJ2-7	TRBD2	CASRDREGGGYEQYF	TGTGCCAGCAGAGACCGGGAGGGGGGAGGCTACGAGCAGTACTTC
NA	TRBV11-2	TRBJ2-3	TRBD2	CASSLAAGGAYGTQYF	TGTGCCAGCAGCTTAGCTGCGGGAGGGGCTTATGGTACGCAGTATTTT
NA	TRBV7-9	TRBJ1-4	TRBD1	CASSLRGGAEEKLFF	TGTGCCAGCAGCTTAAGAGGGGGCGCGGAAGAAAAACTGTTTTTT
NA	TRBV4-1	TRBJ1-1	NA	CASSQDDQGLDEAFF	TGCGCCAGCAGCCAAGATGATCAGGGACTTGATGAAGCTTTCTTT
NA	TRBV19	TRBJ2-1	TRBD2	CASSGRASGSSNEQFF	TGTGCCAGTAGTGGGAGAGCTAGCGGGAGTAGTAATGAGCAGTTCTTC
NA	TRBV14	TRBJ2-2	TRBD2	CASSRAIAGTSTGELFF	TGTGCCAGCAGCCGAGCCATCGCCGGGACTAGTACCGGGGAGCTGTTTTTT
NA	TRBV7-2	TRBJ2-7	NA	CASSPPHDPEGSYEQYF	TGTGCCAGCAGCCCCCCCCATGACCCCGAGGGCTCCTACGAGCAGTACTTC